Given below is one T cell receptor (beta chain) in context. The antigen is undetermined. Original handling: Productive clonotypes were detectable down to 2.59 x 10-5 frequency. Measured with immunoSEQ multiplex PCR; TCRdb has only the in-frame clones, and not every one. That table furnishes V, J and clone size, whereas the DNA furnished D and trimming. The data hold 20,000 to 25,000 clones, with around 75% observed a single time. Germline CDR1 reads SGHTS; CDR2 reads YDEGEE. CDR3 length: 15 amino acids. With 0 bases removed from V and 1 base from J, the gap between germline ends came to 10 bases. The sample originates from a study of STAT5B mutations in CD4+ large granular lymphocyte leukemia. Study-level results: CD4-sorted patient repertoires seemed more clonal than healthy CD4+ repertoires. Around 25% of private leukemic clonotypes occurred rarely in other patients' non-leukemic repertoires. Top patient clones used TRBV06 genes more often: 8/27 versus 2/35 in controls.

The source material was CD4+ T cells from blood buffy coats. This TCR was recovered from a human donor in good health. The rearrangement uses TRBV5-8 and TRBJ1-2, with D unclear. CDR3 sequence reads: CASSLAPTINYGYTF. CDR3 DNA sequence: TGTGCCAGCAGCTTGGCCCCCACAATTAACTATGGCTACACCTTC.